Presented here are 30 T cell receptor beta chains from one specimen sequenced in a study of blood T cell repertoires in COVID-19. Only in-frame clones appear in the TCRdb table, and some are missing; sequencing was by immunoSEQ multiplex PCR. This table holds 100,000 to 150,000 clones, around 85% found once. Material: peripheral blood. All receptors come from a man in his 70s who had recovered from COVID-19.

V and J are TRBV10-3 and TRBJ1-5, with a possible D match to TRBD1 (6 bases). CDR1 and CDR2 (germline): ENHRY, SYGVKD. V was pared by 5 bases and J by 2 bases, with 7 bases between. The CDR3 consists of 13 residues. CDR3 nucleotides: TGTGCCATCAGTTGGACAGGCAATCAGCCCCAGCATTTT. This codes for CAISWTGNQPQHF.

This clone was picked up a small number of times. The chain links TRBV5-1 to TRBJ2-7; TRBD2 is a possible D gene (5 bases). V was pared by 3 bases and J by 0 bases, with 7 bases between. The CDR3 length is 13 residues. CDR1 SGHRS and CDR2 YFSETQ come from the germline V gene. Here the CDR3 reads CASSSTSSYEQYF. DNA of the CDR3: TGCGCCAGCAGCTCTACTAGCTCCTACGAGCAGTACTTC.

This chain connects TRBV28 to TRBJ1-2, with a possible D match to TRBD1 (6 bases). The CDR3 contains 14 residues. V was shortened by 6 bases and J by 4 bases, with 15 bases between the two germline ends. Germline V gives CDR1 MDHEN, CDR2 SYDVKM. CDR3 DNA sequence: TGTGCCAGCAGGATAGGGGACAACTTCTATGGCTACACCTTC. It is translated as CASRIGDNFYGYTF.

This chain links TRBV28 with TRBJ1-6; TRBD1 might be the D (6 bases). The CDR3 has 15 residues. The ends were cut back, 3 bases at V and 6 bases at J, with 12 bases in the middle. Germline V gene sequence: CDR1 MDHEN, CDR2 SYDVKM. CDR3 region: CASSFPGDINSPLHF. CDR3 in DNA: TGTGCCAGCAGTTTTCCAGGGGATATTAATTCACCCCTCCACTTT. Variable domain in full (rest from reference TRBV28 and TRBJ1-6): DVKVTQSSRYLVKRTGEKVFLECVQDMDHENMFWYRQDPGLGLRLIYFSYDVKMKEKGDIPEGYSVSREKKERFSLILESASTNQTSMYLCASSFPGDINSPLHFGNGTRLTVT.

As DNA, the CDR3 is TGTGCCACCAGCACAGGGGGCGAAGGCTACACCTTC. The encoded protein is CATSTGGEGYTF. The chain combines TRBV15 with TRBJ1-2, with TRBD1 matching 8 bases. Germline values: CDR1 LNHNV, CDR2 YYDKDF (reference sequence). The CDR3 is 12 residues long. Unmatched junction bases numbered 3, after V lost 4 bases and J lost 8 bases.

This clone came up once. CDR3 protein: CASSLGQGATDTQYF. CDR3 nucleotide sequence: TGCGCCAGCAGCTTGGGCCAGGGGGCAACAGATACGCAGTATTTT. V usage is TRBV5-1 and J usage is TRBJ2-3; 8 bases fit TRBD1. Germline V gene lookup returns CDR1 SGHRS and CDR2 YFSETQ. The V segment lost 0 bases and the J segment 3 bases; nucleotides outside the gene matches: 3. The CDR3 runs 15 residues.

The rearrangement uses TRBV7-2 and TRBJ2-7, with TRBD2 matching over 7 bases. Germline CDR1 is SGHTA and CDR2 is FQGNSA. The CDR3 covers 18 residues. V dropped 5 bases and J dropped 2; count of bases not matched to a gene: 18. The CDR3 reads CASSPRLGLAVNPYEQYF. CDR3 bases: TGTGCCAGCAGCCCCCGGTTGGGTCTAGCGGTAAATCCCTACGAGCAGTACTTC.

This clone was counted a single time. The chain carries TRBV11-2 and TRBJ2-7, with D maybe TRBD2 (6 bases). Germline CDR1 SGHAT, CDR2 FQNNGV. Trimming removed 3 bases at V and 6 bases at J, with 18 bases between. CDR3 size: 15 residues. The chain's CDR3 is CASSLGGTLRSEQYF. The CDR3 DNA follows: TGTGCCAGCAGCTTGGGGGGTACTTTGCGGAGCGAGCAGTACTTC.

This clone has a single count. V usage is TRBV5-1 and J usage is TRBJ2-1, with a tentative D call TRBD2 (6 bases). V lost 1 base to trimming and J lost 3 bases, with 11 bases between them. This CDR3 is built from 15 residues. The germline CDR1 and CDR2 sequences are SGHRS and YFSETQ. This CDR3 reads CASSLRGTYYNEQFF. CDR3 nucleotides: TGCGCCAGCAGCTTGCGGGGGACCTACTACAATGAGCAGTTCTTC.

This clone was counted only a few times. The chain couples TRBV4-2 to TRBJ2-1; 16 positions agree with TRBD2. V was pared by 3 bases and J by 0 bases, with 8 bases of the junction left unmatched. The CDR3 runs 20 residues. Germline-derived CDR1 and CDR2 are LGHNA and YNFKEQ. CDR3 nucleotide sequence: TGTGCCAGCAGCCAGGGCGGGACTAGCGGGAGGGCATCCTCCTACAATGAGCAGTTCTTC. Amino acids: CASSQGGTSGRASSYNEQFF.

The chain couples TRBV5-1 to TRBJ2-3, with 10 bases lining up with TRBD1. V lost 4 bases, J lost 2 bases, and 7 bases stayed unmatched. Per the germline V gene, CDR1 is SGHRS and CDR2 is YFSETQ. CDR3 size: 16 residues. The DNA for the CDR3 is TGCGCCAGCAGCAGGGGACAGGGGCCTTTCACAGATACGCAGTATTTT. Protein sequence: CASSRGQGPFTDTQYF.

This chain connects TRBV28 to TRBJ1-3; weak D call: TRBD1 (5 bases). Germline V CDR1 and CDR2: MDHEN, SYDVKM. Trimming took off 7 bases at V and 0 bases at J, with 25 bases between the two ends. The CDR3 is 19 residues long. In DNA, the CDR3 is TGTGCCAGCAAAAAACTAGGGTCACGGGGGGTACGCTCTGGAAACACCATATATTTT. Encoded protein: CASKKLGSRGVRSGNTIYF.

This clone came up a few times. The sample contains more than one DNA sequence encoding this CDR3. The chain joins TRBV19 to TRBJ2-2; D unresolved. The germline V gene has CDR1 LNHDA and CDR2 SQIVND (reference sequence). The CDR3 extends over 12 amino acids. V was pared by 5 bases and J by 3 bases, with 4 bases between. The CDR3 is CASSSYTGELFF. CDR3 sequence (DNA): TGTGCCAGTAGTTCGTACACCGGGGAGCTGTTTTTT.

The V and J genes are TRBV5-1 and TRBJ2-2; TRBD2 aligns across 8 bases. This CDR3 region has 17 residues. Germline values: CDR1 SGHRS, CDR2 YFSETQ. The V gene end was trimmed by 2 bases and the J gene end by 1 base; junction bases not matched to a gene: 7. CDR3 sequence reads: CASSLVISGENTGELFF. CDR3 sequence (DNA): TGCGCCAGCAGCTTAGTAATTAGCGGGGAGAACACCGGGGAGCTGTTTTTT.

The chain uses TRBV2 and TRBJ2-1; TRBD1 matches at 8 bases. This CDR3 contains 14 residues. Losses at the gene ends were 6 bases for V and 4 bases for J; bases not matched to a gene: 5. CDR1 is SNHLY, CDR2 FYNNEI, per germline. The CDR3 bases are TGTGCCAGCAGCCGACAGGGGTCTTACAATGAGCAGTTCTTC. The encoded protein is CASSRQGSYNEQFF.

The chain employs TRBV7-2 and TRBJ2-1; 7 bases align to TRBD2. The trim removed 3 bases at V and 8 bases at J, leaving 7 bases unmatched. Germline lookup yields CDR1 SGHTA and CDR2 FQGNSA. The CDR3 runs 14 residues. The CDR3 loop is CASSFGGSRDEQFF. For the CDR3, the DNA is TGTGCCAGCAGCTTCGGCGGGAGTAGGGATGAGCAGTTCTTC.

This clone showed up just once. The rearrangement links TRBV7-2 to TRBJ2-7; TRBD1 matches 9 bases. Trimming at V came to 1 base and at J to 3 bases, leaving 4 bases not matched to a gene. Per the germline V gene, CDR1 is SGHTA and CDR2 is FQGNSA. This CDR3 spans 15 amino acids. The CDR3 is CASSLGGTGYYEQYF. The CDR3 region has the DNA TGTGCCAGCAGCTTAGGAGGGACAGGGTACTACGAGCAGTACTTC.

The chain employs TRBV5-6 and TRBJ2-3; D perhaps matches TRBD1 (5 bases). Trimming removed 5 bases at V and 4 bases at J, with 20 bases between. The CDR3 is 16 amino acids. Germline V lookup: CDR1 SGHDT, CDR2 YYEEEE. Written as DNA, the CDR3 is TGTGCCAGCAGTTCCCCCATGGGCAGGGTGTCAGATACGCAGTATTTT. Its translation: CASSSPMGRVSDTQYF. Together with reference TRBV5-6 and TRBJ2-3, the CDR3 gives the full variable domain: DAGVTQSPTHLIKTRGQQVTLRCSPKSGHDTVSWYQQALGQGPQFIFQYYEEEERQRGNFPDRFSGHQFPNYSSELNVNALLLGDSALYLCASSSPMGRVSDTQYFGPGTRLTVL.

The chain links TRBV25-1 to TRBJ1-2; 12 positions match TRBD1. V gave up 0 bases and J gave up 5 bases; unmatched junction bases: 4. The CDR3 is 16 residues long. The germline gives CDR1 MGHDK, CDR2 SYGVNS. The CDR3 protein is CASSEYSGQGAYGYTF. The CDR3 DNA sequence: TGTGCCAGCAGTGAATATTCGGGACAGGGGGCGTATGGCTACACCTTC.

The chain recombines TRBV9 with TRBJ1-6, with D hard to call. This CDR3 spans 16 amino acids. Germline-derived CDR1 and CDR2 are SGDLS and YYNGEE. The V gene lost 2 bases and the J gene lost 0 bases, with 9 bases spanning the gap. The CDR3 bases are TGTGCCAGCAGCGTTTCACAGAGCTCCTATAATTCACCCCTCCACTTT. As protein: CASSVSQSSYNSPLHF.

This sequence joins TRBV6-5 and TRBJ2-7; no clear D. Per germline, CDR1 MNHEY and CDR2 SVGAGI. V was trimmed by 7 bases and J by 0 bases, leaving 10 bases between them. The CDR3 is 13 residues long. This chain's CDR3 is CASNPAFSYEQYF. CDR3 bases: TGTGCCAGCAACCCAGCGTTCTCCTACGAGCAGTACTTC.

This chain's CDR3 is CASSMDRGTEAFF. The CDR3 DNA sequence: TGCGCCAGCAGCATGGACAGGGGGACTGAAGCTTTCTTT. V and J are TRBV5-1 and TRBJ1-1; 10 bases fit TRBD1. This CDR3 has 13 amino acids. CDR1 and CDR2 (germline): SGHRS, YFSETQ. Trimming at V came to 4 bases and at J to 5 bases, leaving 2 bases not matched to a gene.

The chain couples TRBV30 to TRBJ1-5; 7 positions match TRBD1. V lost 2 bases, J lost 0 bases, and 19 bases stayed unmatched. Germline CDR1 is GTSNPN and CDR2 is SVGIG (reference sequence). CDR3 size: 20 residues. This chain's CDR3 is CAWSRAEEGGLDYSNQPQHF. The CDR3 DNA sequence: TGTGCCTGGAGTCGCGCCGAAGAAGGGGGCCTTGATTATAGCAATCAGCCCCAGCATTTT.

The chain couples TRBV5-1 to TRBJ1-1; maybe TRBD1 (6 bases). Germline CDR1 reads SGHRS; CDR2 reads YFSETQ. Trimming left V 3 bases short and J 1 base short, with 13 bases between. This CDR3 spans 15 amino acids. Here the CDR3 DNA reads TGCGCCAGCAGCTCAGGGGCTACTGGGAACACTGAAGCTTTCTTT. This translates into CASSSGATGNTEAFF.

The gene calls are TRBV14 and TRBJ2-7, with D uncertain. The V gene's germline CDR1 is SGHDN and CDR2 FVKESK. CDR3 length: 13 residues. V was cut by 2 bases and J by 4 bases, with 9 bases left in between. As DNA, the CDR3 is TGTGCCAGCAGCCAAACGACACTTTACGAGCAGTACTTC. It is translated as CASSQTTLYEQYF.

This sequence joins TRBV14 and TRBJ1-1; 7 nucleotides line up with TRBD1. This CDR3 contains 15 residues. J lost 3 bases, V lost 0 bases, and 4 bases had no gene match. Germline values: CDR1 SGHDN, CDR2 FVKESK. DNA for the CDR3: TGTGCCAGCAGCCAAGATCTAGGGGGCTACACTGAAGCTTTCTTT. Translating gives CASSQDLGGYTEAFF.

This chain joins TRBV5-1 and TRBJ2-5; 12 bases fit TRBD2. J gave up 2 bases and V 0 bases, and 2 bases lay outside the gene matches. Germline V gene sequence: CDR1 SGHRS, CDR2 YFSETQ. This CDR3 region has 16 residues. The CDR3 sequence is CASSLGLAGAQETQYF. CDR3 DNA sequence: TGCGCCAGCAGCTTGGGACTAGCGGGGGCGCAAGAGACCCAGTACTTC.

The J gene is TRBJ1-1, the V gene TRBV19; 9 nucleotides align to TRBD1. Germline assignment: CDR1 LNHDA and CDR2 SQIVND (reference sequence). The CDR3 consists of 13 residues. The V gene end was trimmed by 6 bases and the J gene end by 3 bases; junction bases not matched to a gene: 2. The CDR3 spells CASRRQGDTEAFF. As DNA, the CDR3 is TGTGCCAGTAGGCGACAGGGGGACACTGAAGCTTTCTTT. Complete variable domain (other parts from reference TRBV19 and TRBJ1-1): DGGITQSPKYLFRKEGQNVTLSCEQNLNHDAMYWYRQDPGQGLRLIYYSQIVNDFQKGDIAEGYSVSREKKESFPLTVTSAQKNPTAFYLCASRRQGDTEAFFGQGTRLTVV.

The V and J genes are TRBV29-1 and TRBJ2-2; TRBD2 matches at 11 bases. Per germline, CDR1 SQVTM and CDR2 ANQGSEA. The J segment lost 6 bases and the V segment lost 3 bases, leaving 6 bases of the junction unmatched. This CDR3 comprises 15 residues. CDR3 nucleotides: TGCAGCGTTGACGTAGCGGGAGGGCCTGCCGGGGAGCTGTTTTTT. This encodes CSVDVAGGPAGELFF.

The V gene is TRBV6-2 or TRBV6-3, the J gene TRBJ2-3; 9 bases are a match to TRBD2. CDR1 MNHEY and CDR2 SVGEGT come from the germline V gene. The CDR3 runs to 18 residues. Trimming at V came to 2 bases and at J to 0 bases, leaving 9 bases not matched to a gene. CDR3 residues: CASSYESGRSVSTDTQYF. In DNA, the CDR3 is TGTGCCAGCAGTTACGAGAGCGGGAGGTCAGTTAGCACAGATACGCAGTATTTT.